This T cell receptor (beta chain) was identified in a study of CD8 T cells in Susac syndrome. There are 13 residues in the CDR3. V was cut by 4 bases and J by 5 bases, with 13 bases left in between. Germline lookup yields CDR1 SGHKS and CDR2 YYEKEE (reference sequence). When the RNA was reverse transcribed, random hexamers were used with an input of roughly 0.5 to 1 ug. TCRdb independently ran MiXCR on the immunoSEQ multiplex PCR reads; one entry per CDR3 protein. The sample consists of hundreds of thousands of distinct CDR3 sequences, about 93% of them appearing once. The sequence was obtained from a human donor with multiple sclerosis. This chain joins TRBV5-5 and TRBJ2-7; D is unclear. The sample consisted of CD8+ T cells from PBMCs. The CDR3 is CASSLSSTHEQYF. For the CDR3, the DNA is TGTGCCAGCAGCCTCTCTTCCACTCACGAGCAGTACTTC.